This T cell receptor (beta chain) is from a study of blood T cell repertoires in COVID-19. For the study at large: Material from acute and convalescent COVID-19 was sourced from the United States, Italy and Spain. PBMCs, B-cell-depleted T cells, or T cells provided the cDNA or gDNA that made up the material.

Data came from immunoSEQ multiplex PCR; TCRdb stores just in-frame clones and leaves some out. Of approximately 200,000 clones in the sample, about 85% were seen once. The CDR3 is 14 amino acids. CDR1 SGHDN and CDR2 FVKESK come from the germline V gene. V gave up 1 base and J gave up 6 bases, with 12 bases separating them. This chain links TRBV14 with TRBJ1-1; D remains unclear. This TCR was sampled from a man aged 35 to 55 with acute or convalescent COVID-19. The sample comprised peripheral blood. CDR3 DNA sequence: TGTGCCAGCAGCCAAGTTCCTAGCGGCGCTGAAGCTTTCTTT. This sequence encodes CASSQVPSGAEAFF. Variable domain in full (rest from reference TRBV14 and TRBJ1-1): EAGVTQFPSHSVIEKGQTVTLRCDPISGHDNLYWYRRVMGKEIKFLLHFVKESKQDESGMPNNRFLAERTGGTYSTLKVQPAELEDSGVYFCASSQVPSGAEAFFGQGTRLTVV.